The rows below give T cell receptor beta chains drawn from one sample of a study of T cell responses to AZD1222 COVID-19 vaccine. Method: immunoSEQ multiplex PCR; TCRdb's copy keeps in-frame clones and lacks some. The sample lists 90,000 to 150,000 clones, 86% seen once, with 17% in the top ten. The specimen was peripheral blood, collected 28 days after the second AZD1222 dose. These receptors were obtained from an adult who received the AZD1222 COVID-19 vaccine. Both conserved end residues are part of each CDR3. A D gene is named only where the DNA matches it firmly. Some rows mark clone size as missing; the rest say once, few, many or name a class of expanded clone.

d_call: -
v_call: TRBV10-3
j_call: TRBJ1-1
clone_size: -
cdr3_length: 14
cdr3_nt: TGTGCCATCAGTGAGGTAGGGGGAAGTACTGAAGCTTTCTTT
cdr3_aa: CAISEVGGSTEAFF

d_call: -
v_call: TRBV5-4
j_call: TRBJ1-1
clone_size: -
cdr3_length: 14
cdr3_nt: TGTGCCAGCAGCTTGAGTCCAGGGAGGTCTAGAGCTTTCTTT
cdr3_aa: CASSLSPGRSRAFF

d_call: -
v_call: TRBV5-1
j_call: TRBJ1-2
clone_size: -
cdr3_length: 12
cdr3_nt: TGCGCCAGCAGCTTTTCCGCAAGTGGCTACACCTTC
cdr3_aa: CASSFSASGYTF

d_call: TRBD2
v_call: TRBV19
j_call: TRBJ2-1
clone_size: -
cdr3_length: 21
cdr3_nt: TGTGCCAGTAGTCCAGGACGGTTCAACGGGAATAGCGGGGGAGCTTACAATGAGCAGTTCTTC
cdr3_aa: CASSPGRFNGNSGGAYNEQFF

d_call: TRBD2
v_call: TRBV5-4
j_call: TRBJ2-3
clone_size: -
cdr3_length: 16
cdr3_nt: TGTGCCAGCAGATTAAGTAGCGGGGCTTACACAGATACGCAGTATTTT
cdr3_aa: CASRLSSGAYTDTQYF

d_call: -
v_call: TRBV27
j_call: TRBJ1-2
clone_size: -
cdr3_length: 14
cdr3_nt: TGTGCCAGCAGCCGACTTGACAGGAACTATGGCTACACCTTC
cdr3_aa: CASSRLDRNYGYTF

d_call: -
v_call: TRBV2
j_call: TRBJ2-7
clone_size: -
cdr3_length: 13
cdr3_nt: TGTGCCAGCAGTGAAATGCTGGGTTACGAGCAGTACTTC
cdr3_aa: CASSEMLGYEQYF

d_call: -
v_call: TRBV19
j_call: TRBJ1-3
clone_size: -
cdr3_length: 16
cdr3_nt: TGTGCCAGCACGCCCCGACGGTCTCACTCTGGAAACACCATATATTTT
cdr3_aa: CASTPRRSHSGNTIYF

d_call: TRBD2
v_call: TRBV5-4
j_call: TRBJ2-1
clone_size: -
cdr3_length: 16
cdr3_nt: TGTGCCAGCAGCTTACCCCCGGGACTAGCGATTCATGAGCAGTTCTTC
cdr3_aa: CASSLPPGLAIHEQFF

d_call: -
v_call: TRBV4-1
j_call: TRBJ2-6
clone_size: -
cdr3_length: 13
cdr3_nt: TGCGCCAGCAGCCAAGATTACGCCAACGTCCTGACTTTC
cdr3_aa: CASSQDYANVLTF

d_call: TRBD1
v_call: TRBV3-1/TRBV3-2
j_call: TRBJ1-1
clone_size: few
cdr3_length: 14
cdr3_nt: TGTGCCAGCAGCCCCGTGGACAGGCACACTGAAGCTTTCTTT
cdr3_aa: CASSPVDRHTEAFF

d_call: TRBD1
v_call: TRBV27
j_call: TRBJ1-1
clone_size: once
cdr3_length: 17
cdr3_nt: TGTGCCAGCAGTAGAAGGGGGCCGGGGAACGAGAACACTGAAGCTTTCTTT
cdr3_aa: CASSRRGPGNENTEAFF

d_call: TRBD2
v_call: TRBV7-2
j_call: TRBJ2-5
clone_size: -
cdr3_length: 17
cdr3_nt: TGTGCCAGCAGCTTTCATCTAGCGGGGGGCTTCGGAGAGACCCAGTACTTC
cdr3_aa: CASSFHLAGGFGETQYF

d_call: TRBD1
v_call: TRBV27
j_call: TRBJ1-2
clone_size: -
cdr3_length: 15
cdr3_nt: TGTGCCAGCAGTTTAGCCGGACAGGGGACCTATGGCTACACCTTC
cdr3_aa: CASSLAGQGTYGYTF

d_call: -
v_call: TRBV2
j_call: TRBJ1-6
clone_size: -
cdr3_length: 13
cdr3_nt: TGTGCCAGCAGTGAACAATTTGTGTCACCCCTCCACTTT
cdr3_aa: CASSEQFVSPLHF

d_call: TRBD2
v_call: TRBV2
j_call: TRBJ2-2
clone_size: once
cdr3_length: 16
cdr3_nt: TGTGCCAGCAGTGAAAGGGCAGGGAGGGACACCGGGGAGCTGTTTTTT
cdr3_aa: CASSERAGRDTGELFF

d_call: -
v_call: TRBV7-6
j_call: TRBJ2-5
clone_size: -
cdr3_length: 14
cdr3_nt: TGTGCCAGCAGCCCGGGGACTTCACAAGAGACCCAGTACTTC
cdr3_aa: CASSPGTSQETQYF

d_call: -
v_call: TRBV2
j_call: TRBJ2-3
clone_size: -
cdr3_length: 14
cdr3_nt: TGTGCCAGCAGTGAAGGCGGAGTCACAGATACGCAGTATTTT
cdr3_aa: CASSEGGVTDTQYF

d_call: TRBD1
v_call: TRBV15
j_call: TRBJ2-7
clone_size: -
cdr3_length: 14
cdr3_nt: TGTGCCACCAGCAGTGACAGGGGTGGGTACGAGCAGTACTTC
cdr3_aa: CATSSDRGGYEQYF

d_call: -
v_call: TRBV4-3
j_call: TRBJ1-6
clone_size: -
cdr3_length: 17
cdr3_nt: TGCGCCAGCAGCCAAGATCCGGAAACCTCCTATAATTCACCCCTCCACTTT
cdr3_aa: CASSQDPETSYNSPLHF

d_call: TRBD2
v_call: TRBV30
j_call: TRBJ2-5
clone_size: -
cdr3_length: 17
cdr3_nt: TGTGCCTGGAGAAAAGGACTAGCGGGAGGGCTTGCAGAGACCCAGTACTTC
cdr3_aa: CAWRKGLAGGLAETQYF

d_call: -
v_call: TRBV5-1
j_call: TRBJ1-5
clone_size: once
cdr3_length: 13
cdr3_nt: TGCGCCAGCAGCGGCGACGGGAATCAGCCCCAGCATTTT
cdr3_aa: CASSGDGNQPQHF

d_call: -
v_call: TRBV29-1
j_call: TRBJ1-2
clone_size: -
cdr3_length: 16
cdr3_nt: TGCAGCACGGGAGAAACACTTGGAAGGGGGAACTATGGCTACACCTTC
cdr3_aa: CSTGETLGRGNYGYTF

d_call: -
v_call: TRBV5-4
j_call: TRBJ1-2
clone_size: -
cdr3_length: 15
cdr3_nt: TGTGCCAGCAGCTCGGAGCCAGGGTTGGACTATGGCTACACCTTC
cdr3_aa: CASSSEPGLDYGYTF

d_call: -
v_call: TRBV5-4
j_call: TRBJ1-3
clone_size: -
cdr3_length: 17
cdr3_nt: TGTGCCAGCAGCTTGGACTCCGGGACGGTCTCTGGAAACACCATATATTTT
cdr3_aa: CASSLDSGTVSGNTIYF

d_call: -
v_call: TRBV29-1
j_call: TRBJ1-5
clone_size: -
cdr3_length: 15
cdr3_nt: TGCAGCGTAGCAGACGGACTGCTTGGCAATCAGCCCCAGCATTTT
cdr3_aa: CSVADGLLGNQPQHF

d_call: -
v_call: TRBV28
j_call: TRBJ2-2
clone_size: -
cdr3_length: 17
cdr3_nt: TGTGCCAGCAGTTTACTTCGGGGAGCTGGGAACACCGGGGAGCTGTTTTTT
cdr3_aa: CASSLLRGAGNTGELFF

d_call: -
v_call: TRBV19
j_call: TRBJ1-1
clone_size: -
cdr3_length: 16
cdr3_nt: TGTGCCAGTAGTATGTTCCATTCAGCAAGGGACACTGAAGCTTTCTTT
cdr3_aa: CASSMFHSARDTEAFF

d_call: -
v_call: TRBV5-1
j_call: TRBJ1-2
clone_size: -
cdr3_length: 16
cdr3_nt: TGCGCCAGCAGCGGCATGGGGCCCCGGGGTAACTATGGCTACACCTTC
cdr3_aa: CASSGMGPRGNYGYTF

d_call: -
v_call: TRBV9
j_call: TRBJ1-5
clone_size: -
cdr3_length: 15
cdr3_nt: TGTGCCAGCAGCGTAGGTTCAGGAGGCAATCAGCCCCAGCATTTT
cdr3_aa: CASSVGSGGNQPQHF

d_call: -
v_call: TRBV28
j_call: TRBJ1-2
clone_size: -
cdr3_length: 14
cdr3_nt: TGTGCCAGCAGAAGCCTCGGGACGGTTAAGGGCTACACCTTC
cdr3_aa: CASRSLGTVKGYTF

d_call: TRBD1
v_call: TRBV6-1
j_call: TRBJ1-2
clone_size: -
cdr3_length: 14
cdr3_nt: TGTGCCAGCAGTGAACAAGGACAGGGACGAGGCTACACCTTC
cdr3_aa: CASSEQGQGRGYTF

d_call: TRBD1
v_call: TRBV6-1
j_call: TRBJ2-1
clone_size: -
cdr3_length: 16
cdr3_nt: TGTGCCAGCAGTGAACGGGGACAGGGTCTCGGGAATGAGCAGTTCTTC
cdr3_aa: CASSERGQGLGNEQFF

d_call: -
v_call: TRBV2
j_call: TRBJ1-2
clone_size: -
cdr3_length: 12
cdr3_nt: TGTGCCAGCGGCGGGGTTGGCTATGGCTACACCTTC
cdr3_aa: CASGGVGYGYTF

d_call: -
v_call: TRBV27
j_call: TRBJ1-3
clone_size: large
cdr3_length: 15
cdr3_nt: TGTGCCAGCAGCCTTTCAGGGTTGGCTGGAAACACCATATATTTT
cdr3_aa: CASSLSGLAGNTIYF

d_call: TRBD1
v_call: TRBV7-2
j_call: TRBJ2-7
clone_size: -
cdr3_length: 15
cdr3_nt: TGTGCCAGCAGCTCGTTAGGACAGGGGGCGTACGAGCAGTACTTC
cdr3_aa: CASSSLGQGAYEQYF

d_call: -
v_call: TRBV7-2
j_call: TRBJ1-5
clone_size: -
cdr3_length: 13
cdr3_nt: TGTGCCAGCAGCTTGGTTAGCAATCAGCCCCAGCATTTT
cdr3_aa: CASSLVSNQPQHF

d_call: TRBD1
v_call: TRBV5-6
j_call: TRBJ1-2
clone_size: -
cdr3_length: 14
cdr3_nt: TGTGCCAGCAGCATAGGGACAGTTTCTTATGGCTACACCTTC
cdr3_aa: CASSIGTVSYGYTF

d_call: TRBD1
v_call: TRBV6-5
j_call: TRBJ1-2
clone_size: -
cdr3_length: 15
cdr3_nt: TGTGCCAGCAGTTACTCGCGACAGGGCCTGTATGGCTACACCTTC
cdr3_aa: CASSYSRQGLYGYTF

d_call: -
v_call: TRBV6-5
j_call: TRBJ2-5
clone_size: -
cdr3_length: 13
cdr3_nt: TGTGCCAGCAACCTACAGGGTCCAGAGACCCAGTACTTC
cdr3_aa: CASNLQGPETQYF

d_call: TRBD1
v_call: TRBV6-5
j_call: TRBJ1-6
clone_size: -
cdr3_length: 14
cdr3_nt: TGTGCCAGCAGCTTTACAGGGGTTAATTCACCCCTCCACTTT
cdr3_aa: CASSFTGVNSPLHF

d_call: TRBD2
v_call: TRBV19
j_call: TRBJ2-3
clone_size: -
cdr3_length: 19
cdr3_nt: TGTGCCAGTAGTCAACCGGGGACTAGCGGGAGGGCCGGAACAGATACGCAGTATTTT
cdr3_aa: CASSQPGTSGRAGTDTQYF

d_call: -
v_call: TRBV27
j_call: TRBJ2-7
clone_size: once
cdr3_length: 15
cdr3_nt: TGTGCCAGCAGTTTACTCGGGACCGCTTTGAACGAGCAGTACTTC
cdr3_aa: CASSLLGTALNEQYF

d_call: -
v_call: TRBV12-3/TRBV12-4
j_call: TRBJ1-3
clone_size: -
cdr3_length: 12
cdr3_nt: TGTGCCACCCAAAGAGGGGGAAACACCATATATTTT
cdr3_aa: CATQRGGNTIYF

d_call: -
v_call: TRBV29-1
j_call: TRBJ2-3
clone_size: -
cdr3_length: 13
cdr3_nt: TGCAGCGTTGATCGGGGAAGCACAGATACGCAGTATTTT
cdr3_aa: CSVDRGSTDTQYF

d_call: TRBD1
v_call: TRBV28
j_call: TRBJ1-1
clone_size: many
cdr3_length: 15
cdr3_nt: TGTGCCAGCAGTCCACTACAGGGGTTGAACACTGAAGCTTTCTTT
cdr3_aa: CASSPLQGLNTEAFF

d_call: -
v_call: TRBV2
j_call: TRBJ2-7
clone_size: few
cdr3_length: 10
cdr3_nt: TGTGCCAGCAGTGTGAAAGAGCAGTACTTC
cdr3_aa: CASSVKEQYF

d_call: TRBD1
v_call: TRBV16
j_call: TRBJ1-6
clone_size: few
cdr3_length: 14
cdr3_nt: TGTGCCAGCAGCCAAGGACAGGGGGGATCACCCCTCCACTTT
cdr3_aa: CASSQGQGGSPLHF

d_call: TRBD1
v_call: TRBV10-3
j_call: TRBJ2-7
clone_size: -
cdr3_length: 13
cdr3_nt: TGTGCCATCAGCCCCGGGACAGGGGGCGAGCAGTACTTC
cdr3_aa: CAISPGTGGEQYF

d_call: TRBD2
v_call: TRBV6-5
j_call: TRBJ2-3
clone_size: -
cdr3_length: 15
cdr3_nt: TGTGCCAGCAGTTTCTCGGGGGGGAGCACAGATACGCAGTATTTT
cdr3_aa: CASSFSGGSTDTQYF

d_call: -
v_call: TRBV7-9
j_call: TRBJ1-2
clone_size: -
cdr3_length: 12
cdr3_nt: TGTGCCAGCAGCTTCGACCACTATGGCTACACCTTC
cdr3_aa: CASSFDHYGYTF

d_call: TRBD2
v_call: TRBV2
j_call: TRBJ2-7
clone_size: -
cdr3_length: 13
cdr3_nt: TGTGCCAGCAGCGGGACTAGCCCTGGCGAGCAGTACTTC
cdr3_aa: CASSGTSPGEQYF

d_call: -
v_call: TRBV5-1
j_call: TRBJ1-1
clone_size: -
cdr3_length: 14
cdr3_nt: TGCGCCAGCAGCTTGGTGGGAAGTAACACTGAAGCTTTCTTT
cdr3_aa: CASSLVGSNTEAFF

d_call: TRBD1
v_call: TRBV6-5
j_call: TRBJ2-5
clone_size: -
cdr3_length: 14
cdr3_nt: TGTGCCAGCAGGGGGGGACAGGGGGTAGAGACCCAGTACTTC
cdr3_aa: CASRGGQGVETQYF

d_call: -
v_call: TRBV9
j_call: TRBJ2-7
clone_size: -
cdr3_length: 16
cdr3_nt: TGTGCCAGCAGCGTAGGATTAGGGGCGGCATCCTACGAGCAGTACTTC
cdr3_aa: CASSVGLGAASYEQYF

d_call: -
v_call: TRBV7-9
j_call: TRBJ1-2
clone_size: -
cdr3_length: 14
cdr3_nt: TGTGCCAGCAGCTTAGATGGGCAGGGCCCTGGCTACACCTTC
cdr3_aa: CASSLDGQGPGYTF

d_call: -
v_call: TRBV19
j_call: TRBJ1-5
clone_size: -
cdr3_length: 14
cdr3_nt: TGTGCCAGTAGTATAAGGCTTGTCAATCAGCCCCAGCATTTT
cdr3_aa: CASSIRLVNQPQHF

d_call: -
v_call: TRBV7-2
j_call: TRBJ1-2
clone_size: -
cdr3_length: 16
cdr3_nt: TGTGCCAGCAGCTTAGTTCCCCAGGGCGTTAACTATGGCTACACCTTC
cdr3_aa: CASSLVPQGVNYGYTF